The next 18 T cell receptor beta chains were all read from a single sample in a study of vaccination and CD4 T cells after COVID-19. Treatment meaning: approximately 10-day PBMC culture with coronavirus spike peptide pools or control peptides (ViraFEST assay). No antigens are known for them. Sequenced with the Oncomine TCR Beta short-read assay was DNA taken from cultured CD4+ T cells. TCRdb fed the PCR reads into MiXCR, producing one record per CDR3 protein. This table has 20,000 to 25,000 distinct CDR3 sequences, approximately 50% appearing once. The sequencing sample was made of CD4+ T cells from blood, cultured in vitro. These receptors were taken from a human donor who had recovered from COVID-19.

This clonotype has a handful of counts. The genes are TRBV6-1 and TRBJ2-6, with D tentatively TRBD2 (7 bases). This CDR3 is built from 14 residues. The germline gives CDR1 MNHNS, CDR2 SASEGT. Trimming cost V 10 bases and J 1 base, with 11 bases left between them. The DNA for the CDR3 is TGTGCCACTGAGGGGGGGTCTGGGGCCAACGTCCTGACTTTC. Protein sequence: CATEGGSGANVLTF.

This clonotype was observed a few times. The chain links TRBV24-1 to TRBJ2-7, with 7 positions matching TRBD1. In germline, CDR1 is KGHDR, CDR2 SFDVKD. V lost 2 bases and J lost 0; bases outside the gene matches: 12. The CDR3 spans 18 residues. The CDR3 loop is CATSDSRSARTGSYEQYF. As DNA, the CDR3 is TGTGCCACCAGTGATTCGAGGAGTGCCAGGACAGGCTCCTACGAGCAGTACTTC.

This clonotype was seen a few times. V and J are TRBV6-1 and TRBJ2-4, with D possibly TRBD2 on 5 matching bases. The CDR3 is made up of 15 amino acids. Germline CDR1 MNHNS, CDR2 SASEGT. V lost 4 bases and J 0 bases, leaving 10 bases between the germline ends. The CDR3 region has the DNA TGTGCCAGCAGTGTCCGGACTTTAGCCAAAAACATTCAGTACTTC. As protein: CASSVRTLAKNIQYF.

The chain is built from TRBV2 and TRBJ2-7; 8 nucleotides agree with TRBD1. The CDR3 contains 14 residues. The germline V gene encodes CDR1 SNHLY and CDR2 FYNNEI. The J segment lost 3 bases and the V segment lost 6 bases, leaving 7 bases of the junction unmatched. In DNA, the CDR3 is TGTGCCAGCAGCTCCGGGACAGGATTCTACGAGCAGTACTTC. Residues: CASSSGTGFYEQYF.

There are a few counts of this clonotype. This chain's CDR3 is CASSLANGELFF. For the CDR3, the DNA is TGTGCCAGCAGCTTAGCGAACGGGGAGCTGTTTTTT. V and J are TRBV7-3 and TRBJ2-2; D is uncertain. Germline V lookup: CDR1 SGHTA, CDR2 FQGTGA. CDR3 length equals 12 residues. Trimming took off 2 bases at V and 7 bases at J, with 5 bases between the two ends.

In this sample, this clonotype turned up a few times. The V and J genes are TRBV29-1 and TRBJ2-5; 10 positions agree with TRBD2. CDR1 is SQVTM and CDR2 is ANQGSEA in the germline V gene. This CDR3 spans 17 amino acids. V lost 1 base and J lost 7; bases outside the gene matches: 15. The CDR3 sequence: CSVEVPSGGLLRGTQYF. The CDR3 nucleotides are TGCAGCGTTGAAGTGCCTAGCGGGGGTCTCCTACGGGGGACCCAGTACTTC.

This chain links TRBV28 with TRBJ1-1; D remains ambiguous. In germline, CDR1 is MDHEN, CDR2 SYDVKM. Trimming took off 10 bases at V and 3 bases at J, with 18 bases between the two ends. The length of the CDR3 is 14 residues. CDR3 sequence reads: CANELLGGYTEAFF. The CDR3 DNA sequence: TGTGCCAATGAACTCCTGGGCGGTTACACTGAAGCTTTCTTT.

Notes on this clonotype: The junction departs from germline at one end; a sequencing error may be responsible. The rearrangement links TRBV4-3 to TRBJ2-1, with 11 positions matching TRBD2. Per the germline V gene, CDR1 is LGHNA and CDR2 is YSLEER. The CDR3 is 16 residues long. DNA for the CDR3: TGCGCCAGCAGCCAAGACGCTGATACTAGCGGGAGCATGGCGGTCTTC. Translated: CASSQDADTSGSMAVF.

This clonotype has just a few counts. This chain uses TRBV20-1 with TRBJ2-2; 11 bases are shared with TRBD2. The CDR3 covers 14 residues. Trimming cost V 1 base and J 5 bases; bases outside gene matches: 0. Germline CDR1 reads DFQATT; CDR2 reads SNEGSKA (reference sequence). CDR3 sequence: CSARGTSGTGELFF. CDR3 bases: TGCAGTGCTAGAGGGACTAGCGGGACCGGGGAGCTGTTTTTT.

This sequence joins TRBV20-1 and TRBJ1-2; 8 bases are a match to TRBD1. The V gene's germline CDR1 is DFQATT and CDR2 SNEGSKA (reference sequence). The CDR3 is 15 amino acids. V was pared by 5 bases and J by 4 bases, with 12 bases of the junction left unmatched. In DNA form, the CDR3 reads TGCAGTGCTTGGGGCAGGGGGCGGTCTGGCTATGGCTACACCTTC. Translated, it gives CSAWGRGRSGYGYTF.

In this sample, this clonotype turned up a few times. V is TRBV19 and J is TRBJ2-7; the D gene could be TRBD1 or TRBD2 (6 bases each). Germline values: CDR1 LNHDA, CDR2 SQIVND (reference sequence). The CDR3 totals 14 residues. V dropped 5 bases and J dropped 2 bases, with 13 bases sitting between them. CDR3 in DNA: TGTGCCAGTAGTGAGGGGGGCCCTACCTACGAGCAGTACTTC. The encoded protein is CASSEGGPTYEQYF.

V and J are TRBV11-3 and TRBJ1-2; unclear D gene. Trimming shortened V by 5 bases and J by 3 bases, and 7 bases separated the two germline ends. Germline CDR1 SGHNT, CDR2 YENEEA. CDR3 length: 12 amino acids. In DNA form, the CDR3 reads TGTGCCAGCAGCCAGTCCGACTATGGCTACACCTTC. Translating gives CASSQSDYGYTF.

This clonotype turned up a few times. V usage is TRBV28 and J usage is TRBJ1-2; TRBD1 matches at 9 bases. Germline CDR1 reads MDHEN; CDR2 reads SYDVKM. The CDR3 contains 14 residues. V lost 3 bases to trimming and J lost 6 bases; unmatched junction nucleotides: 5. The CDR3 loop is CASSFQGDRDGYTF. The CDR3 DNA sequence: TGTGCCAGCAGTTTCCAAGGGGACAGGGATGGCTACACCTTC.

This clonotype has just a few counts. V and J are TRBV6-1 and TRBJ2-7; TRBD1 aligns across 8 bases. The CDR3 extends over 15 amino acids. J was trimmed by 1 base and V by 4 bases; bases with no gene match: 6. Germline V gene lookup returns CDR1 MNHNS and CDR2 SASEGT. DNA of the CDR3: TGTGCCAGCAGTGTAAGACAGGGGATATCCTACGAGCAGTACTTC. It encodes CASSVRQGISYEQYF.

This rearrangement joins TRBV7-6 to TRBJ1-4, with D perhaps TRBD1 (6 bases). The V gene lost 2 bases and the J gene lost 6 bases, with 16 bases spanning the gap. Germline-derived CDR1 and CDR2 are SGHVS and FNYEAQ. This CDR3 is 16 amino acids long. The CDR3, as DNA: TGTGCCAGCAGCTTACATCTAGGGACAACCTATGAAAAACTGTTTTTT. It yields the protein CASSLHLGTTYEKLFF.

The table lists this clonotype with a few counts. This chain connects TRBV2 to TRBJ1-1, with 7 bases lining up with TRBD1. The CDR3 runs to 13 residues. Germline CDR1 reads SNHLY; CDR2 reads FYNNEI. Trimming cost V 9 bases and J 4 bases; bases outside gene matches: 8. The CDR3 coding sequence is TGTGCCAGAAGGGGGCGCGACAGCACTGAAGCTTTCTTT. Translating gives CARRGRDSTEAFF. Filled out from reference TRBV2 and TRBJ1-1, the complete variable domain reads EPEVTQTPSHQVTQMGQEVILRCVPISNHLYFYWYRQILGQKVEFLVSFYNNEISEKSEIFDDQFSVERPDGSNFTLKIRSTKLEDSAMYFCARRGRDSTEAFFGQGTRLTVV.

The chain is built from TRBV10-3 and TRBJ2-3; 8 positions match TRBD1. The CDR3 length is 14 residues. Germline V gives CDR1 ENHRY, CDR2 SYGVKD. V shed 6 bases, J shed 5 bases, and the junction held 7 bases outside the gene matches. CDR3 nucleotide sequence: TGTGCCATCAGCGGGACAGGTACTATAGATACGCAGTATTTT. Translation gives CAISGTGTIDTQYF.

This clonotype was seen a single time. The chain employs TRBV5-1 and TRBJ2-5; tentative D call: TRBD2 (6 bases). Trimming left V 0 bases short and J 1 base short, with 19 bases between. CDR1 and CDR2 from the germline V gene are SGHRS and YFSETQ. This CDR3 has 18 amino acids. As DNA, the CDR3 is TGCGCCAGCAGCTTGGCGGTCACTGGGGGGAGTTTCCAAGAGACCCAGTACTTC. This translates into CASSLAVTGGSFQETQYF.